A selection of T cell receptor beta chains follows, all from one sample in a study of breast tumors, draining lymph nodes, adjacent tissues. TCRdb independently ran MiXCR on the multiplex PCR reads; one entry per CDR3 protein. The sample yields some 170,000 distinct CDR3 sequences, 30% to 40% seen once. Sequenced input: axillary lymph node tissue. These TCRs come from a female donor with breast cancer. Some clones in this sample may be carry-over from other donors' samples. Both conserved end residues are part of each CDR3. The D gene is left open where the match is weak. Expanded clones get a size class; other rows say once, few or many, or leave the size out.

TGTGCCACCAGCAGCGAGAGGGCGATAGAGACCCAGTACTTC,CATSSERAIETQYF,14,.,TRBJ2-5,.,TRBV15
TGTGCCAGCAGCCTCGGAGGCAAAAATCAGCCCCAGCATTTT,CASSLGGKNQPQHF,14,.,TRBJ1-5,many,TRBV3-1
TGCGCCAGCAGCAAGGGACAGGATCCCTACGAGCAGTACTTC,CASSKGQDPYEQYF,14,TRBD1,TRBJ2-7,many,TRBV5-1
TGTGCCAGCAGCCCTACAGGGTCCAAAAACATTCAGTACTTC,CASSPTGSKNIQYF,14,.,TRBJ2-4,many,TRBV11-1
TGTGCCAGCAGTCAAGTCAGGATCTCCTACGAGCAGTACTTC,CASSQVRISYEQYF,14,.,TRBJ2-7,few,TRBV6-1
TGTGCCAGCACCCCCGTGGGCACCAACAATGAGCAGTTCTTC,CASTPVGTNNEQFF,14,.,TRBJ2-1,many,TRBV6-5
TGTGCCAGCAGTTTACGGGGGAACTATGGCTACACCTTC,CASSLRGNYGYTF,13,.,TRBJ1-2,.,TRBV12-3/TRBV12-4
TGCGCCAGCAGCTTGGCCCACGGCGGGGCCACTAATGAAAAACTGTCTTTT,CASSLAHGGATNEKLSF,17,.,TRBJ1-4,.,TRBV5-1
TGTGCCAGCAGCTACGGGACAGGGGGCCAAGAGACCCAGTACTTC,CASSYGTGGQETQYF,15,TRBD1,TRBJ2-5,many,TRBV7-3
TGTGCCAGCAGCCCGTACGTTAAGTATGGCTACACCTTC,CASSPYVKYGYTF,13,.,TRBJ1-2,many,TRBV14
TGCAGTGCCGTAGACGGACAGGGGTACGGAGAGACCCAGTACTTC,CSAVDGQGYGETQYF,15,TRBD1,TRBJ2-5,many,TRBV20-1
TGTGCCAGCAGTTTCAGGGTCGAGCAGTACTTC,CASSFRVEQYF,11,.,TRBJ2-7,few,TRBV28
TGTGCCAGCAGCTTCCCGACAGGGGGCATTGAAAAACTGTTTTTT,CASSFPTGGIEKLFF,15,TRBD1,TRBJ1-4,.,TRBV5-6
TGTGCCAGCAGAACTAGGACAGGGGGATCCTACGAGCAGTACTTC,CASRTRTGGSYEQYF,15,TRBD1,TRBJ2-7,many,TRBV6-2/TRBV6-3
TGTGCCAGCAGCTTAGCCTCGGGACAGTTCTATGGCTACACCTTC,CASSLASGQFYGYTF,15,TRBD1,TRBJ1-2,many,TRBV7-8
TGTGCCTGGAGTGTAAGTTCCTCTAACTATGGCTACACCTTC,CAWSVSSSNYGYTF,14,.,TRBJ1-2,many,TRBV30
TGTGCCAGCAGCGTAGATTATTTTGCGGGAGAGACCCAGTACTTC,CASSVDYFAGETQYF,15,.,TRBJ2-5,many,TRBV9
TGTGCCAGCAGCCCCGTGGCGGAAGAGACCCAGTACTTC,CASSPVAEETQYF,13,.,TRBJ2-5,.,TRBV7-3
TGCGCCAGCAGCTTGGCCGGGGACGGCTACGAGCAGTACTTC,CASSLAGDGYEQYF,14,.,TRBJ2-7,many,TRBV5-1
TGTGCCAGCAGCCAAGTTGGTGTGGGGTTCCGTGAAAAACTGTTTTTT,CASSQVGVGFREKLFF,16,.,TRBJ1-4,once,TRBV3-1
TGTGCCTGCAGCCCCCGGGTGGGGGAGCAGTACTTC,CACSPRVGEQYF,12,.,TRBJ2-7,few,TRBV7-6
TGTGCCAGCAGCCCGGACAGGGGGCCCTACGAGCAGTACTTC,CASSPDRGPYEQYF,14,TRBD1,TRBJ2-7,many,TRBV7-9
TGTGCCAGCAGCCAAGGGTCGGGGGGAATCCAAGAGACCCAGTACTTC,CASSQGSGGIQETQYF,16,TRBD2,TRBJ2-5,many,TRBV3-1
TGTGCCAGTAACCCCGGAAGGGGGGCTGAAGCTTTCTTT,CASNPGRGAEAFF,13,.,TRBJ1-1,once,TRBV19
TGTGCCAGTAGTATCGGGGCGAGCTCCTACAATGAGCAGTTCTTC,CASSIGASSYNEQFF,15,.,TRBJ2-1,many,TRBV19